Listed below are T cell receptor beta chains from one sample, sequenced in a study of blood T cell repertoires in COVID-19. Sequencing was performed with immunoSEQ multiplex PCR; in TCRdb, only in-frame clones are kept and a portion is missing. The table records about 220,000 clones, 82% of them present only once. Sequenced input: PBMCs or T cells enriched from blood (not recorded which). The receptors stem from a woman between 55 and 75 years old who had recovered from COVID-19. The CDR3 runs from the conserved cysteine through the conserved F or W. The D gene is left open where the match is weak. Clone sizes are given selectively: once, few, many, or a class where the clone is expanded.

cdr3_aa: CASNKGQGNHNEQFF; cdr3_nt: TGTGCCAGCAATAAAGGACAGGGGAATCACAATGAGCAGTTCTTC; d_call: TRBD1; clone_size: NA; j_call: TRBJ2-1; v_call: TRBV27
cdr3_aa: CASSVRASVGTGELFF; cdr3_nt: TGTGCCAGCAGTGTGAGGGCCTCAGTGGGCACCGGGGAGCTGTTTTTT; d_call: NA; clone_size: few; j_call: TRBJ2-2; v_call: TRBV6-1
cdr3_aa: CASSSNPGLIRPTDTQYF; cdr3_nt: TGTGCCAGCAGCTCAAACCCCGGACTCATTAGGCCCACAGATACGCAGTATTTT; d_call: NA; clone_size: NA; j_call: TRBJ2-3; v_call: TRBV7-2
cdr3_aa: CATSEGAGVIGTDTQYF; cdr3_nt: TGTGCCACCAGTGAGGGGGCAGGGGTCATAGGCACAGATACGCAGTATTTT; d_call: NA; clone_size: NA; j_call: TRBJ2-3; v_call: TRBV24-1
cdr3_aa: CASSLLNPGQGANYGYTF; cdr3_nt: TGTGCCAGCAGTTTATTAAATCCCGGACAGGGGGCTAACTATGGCTACACCTTC; d_call: TRBD1; clone_size: NA; j_call: TRBJ1-2; v_call: TRBV27
cdr3_aa: CASKAGAYEQYF; cdr3_nt: TGTGCCAGCAAAGCAGGGGCCTACGAGCAGTACTTC; d_call: NA; clone_size: NA; j_call: TRBJ2-7; v_call: TRBV11-2
cdr3_aa: CASSTQENTEAFF; cdr3_nt: TGTGCCAGCAGCACACAGGAGAACACTGAAGCTTTCTTT; d_call: NA; clone_size: few; j_call: TRBJ1-1; v_call: TRBV7-9
cdr3_aa: CASSLTFRGHYEQYF; cdr3_nt: TGTGCCAGCAGCCTTACATTCAGGGGGCATTATGAGCAGTACTTC; d_call: TRBD1; clone_size: NA; j_call: TRBJ2-7; v_call: TRBV7-6
cdr3_aa: CASSESAGGTNSPLHF; cdr3_nt: TGTGCCAGCAGTGAATCGGCAGGGGGGACTAATTCACCCCTCCACTTT; d_call: TRBD1; clone_size: once; j_call: TRBJ1-6; v_call: TRBV2
cdr3_aa: CASSSYRENEQFF; cdr3_nt: TGTGCCAGCAGTTCCTACAGGGAGAATGAGCAGTTCTTC; d_call: NA; clone_size: NA; j_call: TRBJ2-1; v_call: TRBV27
cdr3_aa: CASSQVTTGNTIYF; cdr3_nt: TGTGCCAGCAGCCAAGTAACAACTGGAAACACCATATATTTT; d_call: NA; clone_size: NA; j_call: TRBJ1-3; v_call: TRBV14
cdr3_aa: CASSFRVTGKLAKLFF; cdr3_nt: TGTGCCAGCAGCTTCCGAGTGACAGGGAAGCTTGCAAAACTGTTTTTT; d_call: TRBD1; clone_size: NA; j_call: TRBJ1-4; v_call: TRBV5-4
cdr3_aa: CASSLTVYGYTF; cdr3_nt: TGTGCCAGCAGCTTAACGGTGTATGGCTACACCTTC; d_call: NA; clone_size: NA; j_call: TRBJ1-2; v_call: TRBV11-2
cdr3_aa: CAIRRGGTGELFF; cdr3_nt: TGTGCCATTAGGAGGGGGGGGACCGGGGAGCTGTTTTTT; d_call: NA; clone_size: NA; j_call: TRBJ2-2; v_call: TRBV19
cdr3_aa: CASSQPGQGLYYEQYF; cdr3_nt: TGTGCCAGCTCACAGCCGGGACAGGGCCTCTACTACGAGCAGTACTTC; d_call: TRBD1; clone_size: NA; j_call: TRBJ2-7; v_call: TRBV18
cdr3_aa: CASSSQTDTEAFF; cdr3_nt: TGCGCCAGCAGCTCACAGACAGACACTGAAGCTTTCTTT; d_call: NA; clone_size: NA; j_call: TRBJ1-1; v_call: TRBV5-1
cdr3_aa: CASRLRNTEAFF; cdr3_nt: TGTGCCAGCCGTCTCAGGAACACTGAAGCTTTCTTT; d_call: NA; clone_size: NA; j_call: TRBJ1-1; v_call: TRBV6-5
cdr3_aa: CASSSQRGGYTF; cdr3_nt: TGTGCCAGCAGCTCCCAACGGGGTGGCTACACCTTC; d_call: NA; clone_size: NA; j_call: TRBJ1-2; v_call: TRBV11-2
cdr3_aa: CASSEARDRSEQYF; cdr3_nt: TGTGCCAGCAGTGAAGCACGGGACAGAAGCGAGCAGTACTTC; d_call: TRBD1; clone_size: few; j_call: TRBJ2-7; v_call: TRBV6-1
cdr3_aa: CASRQDWNTEAFF; cdr3_nt: TGTGCCAGTCGACAGGACTGGAACACTGAAGCTTTCTTT; d_call: NA; clone_size: NA; j_call: TRBJ1-1; v_call: TRBV6-5
cdr3_aa: CSVGDRGIGGYTF; cdr3_nt: TGCAGCGTTGGGGACAGGGGGATCGGTGGCTACACCTTC; d_call: TRBD1; clone_size: NA; j_call: TRBJ1-2; v_call: TRBV29-1
cdr3_aa: CASSLGGSEAFF; cdr3_nt: TGTGCCAGCAGCTTGGGGGGTAGTGAAGCTTTCTTT; d_call: NA; clone_size: few; j_call: TRBJ1-1; v_call: TRBV7-9
cdr3_aa: CASSLYRGRAYNEQFF; cdr3_nt: TGTGCCAGCAGTTTATATAGGGGCAGGGCCTACAATGAGCAGTTCTTC; d_call: NA; clone_size: NA; j_call: TRBJ2-1; v_call: TRBV27
cdr3_aa: CASSAIAGGTGELFF; cdr3_nt: TGCGCCAGCAGTGCCATAGCGGGAGGAACCGGGGAGCTGTTTTTT; d_call: TRBD2; clone_size: NA; j_call: TRBJ2-2; v_call: TRBV10-1
cdr3_aa: CASSPRDRLTYEQYF; cdr3_nt: TGTGCCAGCAGCCCCCGGGACAGGCTGACCTACGAGCAGTACTTC; d_call: TRBD1; clone_size: NA; j_call: TRBJ2-7; v_call: TRBV3-1/TRBV3-2
cdr3_aa: CASSLGASGSTNEQFF; cdr3_nt: TGTGCCAGCAGCTTAGGTGCTAGCGGGAGTACCAATGAGCAGTTCTTC; d_call: TRBD2; clone_size: NA; j_call: TRBJ2-1; v_call: TRBV11-3
cdr3_aa: CASSLGLGGYNEQFF; cdr3_nt: TGTGCCAGCAGCTTAGGGCTGGGGGGCTACAATGAGCAGTTCTTC; d_call: NA; clone_size: NA; j_call: TRBJ2-1; v_call: TRBV7-2
cdr3_aa: CASSQKRDSDYGYTF; cdr3_nt: TGTGCCAGCAGCCAGAAACGGGACAGCGACTATGGCTACACCTTC; d_call: TRBD1; clone_size: NA; j_call: TRBJ1-2; v_call: TRBV3-1/TRBV3-2
cdr3_aa: CASGGGSEQYF; cdr3_nt: TGTGCCAGTGGCGGGGGATCCGAGCAGTACTTC; d_call: TRBD2; clone_size: few; j_call: TRBJ2-7; v_call: TRBV19
cdr3_aa: CSVEGHTGGDEQFF; cdr3_nt: TGCAGCGTTGAGGGACATACGGGAGGGGATGAGCAGTTCTTC; d_call: TRBD2; clone_size: NA; j_call: TRBJ2-1; v_call: TRBV29-1
cdr3_aa: CASSPASGAYNEQFF; cdr3_nt: TGTGCCAGCAGCCCGGCTAGCGGTGCCTACAATGAGCAGTTCTTC; d_call: TRBD2; clone_size: NA; j_call: TRBJ2-1; v_call: TRBV9
cdr3_aa: CASSFGEADTQYF; cdr3_nt: TGTGCCAGCAGCTTTGGGGAGGCAGATACGCAGTATTTT; d_call: NA; clone_size: NA; j_call: TRBJ2-3; v_call: TRBV11-2
cdr3_aa: CATSRDRSRGGTEAFF; cdr3_nt: TGTGCCACCAGCAGAGATAGGAGCCGCGGCGGCACTGAAGCTTTCTTT; d_call: NA; clone_size: NA; j_call: TRBJ1-1; v_call: TRBV15
cdr3_aa: CASSDRDRGSLDTQYF; cdr3_nt: TGCGCCAGCAGCGACCGGGACAGGGGGTCGTTAGATACGCAGTATTTT; d_call: TRBD1; clone_size: NA; j_call: TRBJ2-3; v_call: TRBV5-1
cdr3_aa: CASSLRTSGRNEQFF; cdr3_nt: TGTGCCAGCAGCTTAAGGACTAGCGGGCGGAATGAGCAGTTCTTC; d_call: TRBD2; clone_size: NA; j_call: TRBJ2-1; v_call: TRBV7-2
cdr3_aa: CASRVEINTGELFF; cdr3_nt: TGCGCCAGCAGGGTAGAAATTAACACCGGGGAGCTGTTTTTT; d_call: NA; clone_size: NA; j_call: TRBJ2-2; v_call: TRBV4-3
cdr3_aa: CASSQVSTGELFF; cdr3_nt: TGTGCCAGCAGCCAAGTGAGCACCGGGGAGCTGTTTTTT; d_call: NA; clone_size: once; j_call: TRBJ2-2; v_call: TRBV3-1/TRBV3-2
cdr3_aa: CASGPNQLSGNTIYF; cdr3_nt: TGTGCCAGTGGGCCGAACCAGCTCTCTGGAAACACCATATATTTT; d_call: NA; clone_size: once; j_call: TRBJ1-3; v_call: TRBV7-9
cdr3_aa: CASSTYSGSGLFF; cdr3_nt: TGTGCCAGTAGTACTTATAGCGGGAGCGGTCTGTTCTTC; d_call: TRBD2; clone_size: NA; j_call: TRBJ2-1; v_call: TRBV19
cdr3_aa: CASSSTATNSPLHF; cdr3_nt: TGTGCCAGCAGCTCGACAGCTACTAATTCACCCCTCCACTTT; d_call: NA; clone_size: NA; j_call: TRBJ1-6; v_call: TRBV5-5
cdr3_aa: CASSLERQTRELFF; cdr3_nt: TGTGCCAGCAGCTTAGAAAGACAGACCCGGGAGCTGTTTTTT; d_call: NA; clone_size: NA; j_call: TRBJ2-2; v_call: TRBV11-2
cdr3_aa: CASSLARSTGNTIYF; cdr3_nt: TGCGCCAGCAGCTTGGCTAGGTCTACTGGAAACACCATATATTTT; d_call: NA; clone_size: NA; j_call: TRBJ1-3; v_call: TRBV5-1
cdr3_aa: CAISDSGGLREKLFF; cdr3_nt: TGTGCCATCAGTGACTCAGGGGGCCTGAGAGAAAAACTGTTTTTT; d_call: TRBD1; clone_size: NA; j_call: TRBJ1-4; v_call: TRBV10-3
cdr3_aa: CASSESIGTGAQPQHF; cdr3_nt: TGCGCCAGCAGTGAGTCGATCGGGACAGGGGCTCAGCCCCAGCATTTT; d_call: TRBD1; clone_size: NA; j_call: TRBJ1-5; v_call: TRBV10-1
cdr3_aa: CASSQEGQGEGYGYTF; cdr3_nt: TGCGCCAGCAGCCAAGAAGGGCAGGGTGAAGGCTATGGCTACACCTTC; d_call: NA; clone_size: NA; j_call: TRBJ1-2; v_call: TRBV4-3
cdr3_aa: CASSQITGFSYGYTF; cdr3_nt: TGCGCCAGCAGCCAGATTACAGGGTTTAGCTATGGCTACACCTTC; d_call: NA; clone_size: NA; j_call: TRBJ1-2; v_call: TRBV4-1
cdr3_aa: CASSSRDNYEQYF; cdr3_nt: TGTGCCAGCTCATCCCGGGACAACTACGAGCAGTACTTC; d_call: NA; clone_size: NA; j_call: TRBJ2-7; v_call: TRBV18
cdr3_aa: CASSIQSGRANHQQYF; cdr3_nt: TGTGCCAGTAGTATCCAAAGCGGGAGGGCCAATCATCAGCAGTACTTC; d_call: TRBD2; clone_size: NA; j_call: TRBJ2-7; v_call: TRBV19
cdr3_aa: CASSADRVRFSGANVLTF; cdr3_nt: TGCGCCAGCAGCGCCGACAGGGTGAGGTTCTCTGGGGCCAACGTCCTGACTTTC; d_call: TRBD1; clone_size: NA; j_call: TRBJ2-6; v_call: TRBV5-1
cdr3_aa: CASRDAGTGDYGYTF; cdr3_nt: TGTGCCAGCAGAGACGCCGGGACAGGGGACTATGGCTACACCTTC; d_call: TRBD1; clone_size: NA; j_call: TRBJ1-2; v_call: TRBV6-5
cdr3_aa: CASRTTGVTGELFF; cdr3_nt: TGTGCCAGCAGAACGACAGGGGTCACCGGGGAGCTGTTTTTT; d_call: TRBD1; clone_size: NA; j_call: TRBJ2-2; v_call: TRBV6-5
cdr3_aa: CASSRSREHVNTGELFF; cdr3_nt: TGCGCCAGCAGTCGGTCACGGGAACACGTCAACACCGGGGAGCTGTTTTTT; d_call: NA; clone_size: NA; j_call: TRBJ2-2; v_call: TRBV10-1
cdr3_aa: CASSSPQGVHYGYTF; cdr3_nt: TGTGCCAGCAGCTCGCCACAGGGGGTACACTATGGCTACACCTTC; d_call: TRBD1; clone_size: NA; j_call: TRBJ1-2; v_call: TRBV7-2
cdr3_aa: CASTPGGGATDTQYF; cdr3_nt: TGTGCCAGCACCCCTGGCGGGGGGGCCACAGATACGCAGTATTTT; d_call: TRBD2; clone_size: NA; j_call: TRBJ2-3; v_call: TRBV7-3